This TCR beta chain stems from a study of blood T cell repertoires in COVID-19. Study background: Acute-phase and convalescent COVID-19 samples originated in the United States, Italy and Spain.

This study enrolled people aged roughly 18 to 89 from around 26 US geographic areas. TCRdb keeps only in-frame clones here, not all; method: immunoSEQ multiplex PCR. The repertoire has 400,000 to 550,000 clones, around 90% of them found once; the top ten carry 1.5% to 2%. V trimming: 5 bases; J trimming: 3 bases; junction bases outside the gene matches: 3. CDR3 length: 13 amino acids. Germline V CDR1 and CDR2: SGHRS, YFSETQ. The TCR was taken from a young woman with acute COVID-19. The chain has TRBV5-1 and TRBJ1-2, with TRBD1 identical over 8 bases. The sequenced sample was PBMCs or T cells enriched from blood (not recorded which). DNA of the CDR3: TGCGCCAGCAGGCTGGGACAGGACTATGGCTACACCTTC. Protein sequence: CASRLGQDYGYTF.